The 29 T cell receptor beta chains reported below all come from one sample, sequenced in a study of cytomegalovirus exposure and HLA in healthy donors. PCR used 60 Vbeta primers and 13 Jbeta primers. TCRdb keeps only in-frame clones here, not all; method: immunoSEQ multiplex PCR. The sample yields 120,000 or so clones, 70% to 80% seen once. Sequencing input: PBMCs. The receptors were gathered from a man under 40 in good health and CMV-seronegative.

V usage is TRBV7-6 and J usage is TRBJ1-1; no clear D. Trimming removed 1 base from V and 5 bases from J, with 8 bases in between. Germline V CDR1 and CDR2: SGHVS, FNYEAQ. This CDR3 is 13 amino acids long. CDR3 loop: CASSLVAGTEAFF. The CDR3 DNA reads as TGTGCCAGCAGCTTAGTCGCGGGAACTGAAGCTTTCTTT.

The chain joins TRBV19 to TRBJ2-7; 8 bases are shared with TRBD1. After removal of 3 bases from V and 5 bases from J, the junction contained 9 bases not matched to a gene. The CDR3 consists of 15 residues. CDR1 is LNHDA, CDR2 SQIVND, per germline (reference sequence). The DNA for the CDR3 is TGTGCCAGTAGTATTGAGGGACAGGTTCAAAACGAGCAGTACTTC. It is translated as CASSIEGQVQNEQYF.

The chain joins TRBV19 to TRBJ1-5; TRBD1 matches 7 bases. The ends lost 3 bases at V and 4 bases at J; junction bases unmatched: 9. This CDR3 region has 16 residues. Looked up from germline, CDR1 is LNHDA and CDR2 is SQIVND (reference sequence). In DNA, the CDR3 is TGTGCCAGTAGTATGATAACAGGGGACCCAAATCAGCCCCAGCATTTT. Translating gives CASSMITGDPNQPQHF.

The chain joins TRBV5-1 to TRBJ2-1; the D gene is possibly TRBD1 (6 bases). The CDR3 totals 15 residues. Germline V gene lookup returns CDR1 SGHRS and CDR2 YFSETQ. V gave up 1 base and J gave up 5 bases, with 13 bases separating them. DNA of the CDR3: TGCGCCAGCAGCTTGCTTTTGGGGGCGGACAATGAGCAGTTCTTC. Its translation is CASSLLLGADNEQFF.

The rearrangement joins TRBV10-3 to TRBJ2-7; 7 positions match TRBD1. CDR1 and CDR2 (germline): ENHRY, SYGVKD. This CDR3 comprises 15 residues. V was pared by 10 bases and J by 0 bases, with 12 bases of the junction left unmatched. This CDR3 is CATFYGQGVSYEQYF. The CDR3 nucleotides read TGTGCCACCTTCTATGGGCAGGGGGTCTCCTACGAGCAGTACTTC.

The chain uses TRBV7-2 and TRBJ2-6, with D unresolved. With 5 bases removed from V and 0 bases from J, the gap between germline ends came to 14 bases. Germline values: CDR1 SGHTA, CDR2 FQGNSA. The CDR3 sequence is 17 residues long. This CDR3 reads CASSPGRENSGANVLTF. The CDR3 DNA reads as TGTGCCAGCAGCCCAGGTCGCGAAAACTCTGGGGCCAACGTCCTGACTTTC.

The gene calls are TRBV5-1 and TRBJ1-1; 11 bases map to TRBD1. From germline, CDR1 is SGHRS and CDR2 YFSETQ. V lost 1 base to trimming and J lost 4 bases; unmatched junction nucleotides: 9. This CDR3 is built from 17 residues. The chain's CDR3 is CASSLFPRTGGVTEAFF. The CDR3 bases are TGCGCCAGCAGCTTGTTCCCCAGGACAGGGGGCGTCACTGAAGCTTTCTTT.

The gene calls are TRBV28 and TRBJ2-1, with 7 bases aligning to TRBD2. V was clipped by 1 base and J by 5 bases; unmatched bases: 8. Germline CDR1 is MDHEN and CDR2 is SYDVKM. The CDR3 length is 16 residues. The CDR3 here is CASSLLSSGFNNEQFF. The CDR3 DNA sequence: TGTGCCAGCAGTTTATTATCTAGCGGATTCAACAATGAGCAGTTCTTC.

The genes are TRBV5-4 and TRBJ1-2; perhaps TRBD1 as D (6 bases). The CDR3 contains 14 residues. CDR1 and CDR2 (germline): SGHNT, YYREEE (reference sequence). V shed 5 bases and J shed 5 bases, with 16 bases lying between them. This CDR3 reads CASRQDSEAYGYTF. The CDR3 nucleotides read TGTGCCAGCAGACAGGACAGCGAAGCTTATGGCTACACCTTC.

The chain recombines TRBV28 with TRBJ2-4, with D perhaps matching TRBD2 (6 bases). This CDR3 is 18 amino acids long. Germline V gene lookup returns CDR1 MDHEN and CDR2 SYDVKM. Trimming left V 5 bases short and J 0 bases short, with 20 bases between. The CDR3 DNA sequence: TGTGCCAGCAGTATAAGAATTACCGGGACTTCAGCCAAAAACATTCAGTACTTC. It encodes CASSIRITGTSAKNIQYF.

The chain employs TRBV18 and TRBJ1-2; 8 bases map to TRBD1. This CDR3 has 16 amino acids. Germline-derived CDR1 and CDR2 are KGHSH and LQKENI. V was clipped by 4 bases and J by 2 bases; unmatched bases: 9. This CDR3 reads CASSLQGGRINYGYTF. CDR3 nucleotides: TGTGCCAGCTCACTACAGGGGGGCAGGATAAACTATGGCTACACCTTC.

V is TRBV10-3 and J is TRBJ1-2, with D perhaps matching TRBD1 (6 bases). CDR3 length: 12 residues. Looked up from germline, CDR1 is ENHRY and CDR2 is SYGVKD. Trimming took 3 bases from V and 8 from J, leaving 10 bases between them. For the CDR3, the DNA is TGTGCCATCAGTGAACAGGGTCGAGGCTACACCTTC. Residues: CAISEQGRGYTF.

This clone was seen a single time. The rearrangement links TRBV28 to TRBJ2-1; 10 positions agree with TRBD1. This CDR3 has 18 residues. Unmatched junction bases numbered 11, after V lost 6 bases and J lost 0 bases. The germline V gene has CDR1 MDHEN and CDR2 SYDVKM. CDR3 in amino acids: CASSQPGQGPTSYNEQFF. DNA of the CDR3: TGTGCCAGCAGCCAACCGGGACAGGGGCCAACCTCCTACAATGAGCAGTTCTTC. Full variable domain (rest looked up from reference TRBV28 and TRBJ2-1): DVKVTQSSRYLVKRTGEKVFLECVQDMDHENMFWYRQDPGLGLRLIYFSYDVKMKEKGDIPEGYSVSREKKERFSLILESASTNQTSMYLCASSQPGQGPTSYNEQFFGPGTRLTVL.

J is TRBJ2-5 and V is TRBV28; D possibly corresponds to TRBD1 (6 bases). Germline V gives CDR1 MDHEN, CDR2 SYDVKM. This CDR3 is 17 amino acids long. Between the trimmed V and J ends, which lost 3 bases and 4 bases, there was a span of 21 bases. CDR3 nucleotide sequence: TGTGCCAGCAGTTTTACCCCCCCGGGACAAGGCGGAGAGACCCAGTACTTC. It specifies CASSFTPPGQGGETQYF. Full variable domain (missing parts from reference TRBV28 and TRBJ2-5): DVKVTQSSRYLVKRTGEKVFLECVQDMDHENMFWYRQDPGLGLRLIYFSYDVKMKEKGDIPEGYSVSREKKERFSLILESASTNQTSMYLCASSFTPPGQGGETQYFGPGTRLLVL.

J is TRBJ2-2 and V is TRBV28; 9 bases fit TRBD1. With 6 bases clipped from V and 5 bases from J, the junction kept 10 bases outside the gene matches. The CDR3 is made up of 16 amino acids. Germline V gene sequence: CDR1 MDHEN, CDR2 SYDVKM. The CDR3 sequence is CASRRQGGVRTGELFF. The CDR3 bases are TGTGCCAGCAGGAGACAGGGGGGTGTAAGGACCGGGGAGCTGTTTTTT.

The rearrangement uses TRBV2 and TRBJ1-1, with D possibly being TRBD1 (5 bases). Trimming removed 6 bases at V and 6 bases at J, with 14 bases between. Germline-derived CDR1 and CDR2 are SNHLY and FYNNEI. This CDR3 is built from 13 residues. The CDR3 nucleotides are TGTGCCAGCAGCCTGGGGACGGGGGCTGAAGCTTTCTTT. Translation gives CASSLGTGAEAFF.

On this clone itself: Other nucleotide sequences in the sample specify the same CDR3. J is TRBJ1-2 and V is TRBV28; 8 bases fit TRBD1. Germline loops: CDR1 MDHEN, CDR2 SYDVKM. The CDR3 spans 13 residues. Trimming cost V 5 bases and J 6 bases; bases outside gene matches: 5. CDR3 protein: CASSPRTGNGYTF. The CDR3, as DNA: TGTGCCAGCAGTCCTCGGACAGGGAATGGCTACACCTTC.

The chain links TRBV27 to TRBJ2-5; 7 bases match TRBD2. The CDR3 has 15 amino acids. Germline CDR1 MNHEY, CDR2 SMNVEV (reference sequence). V was clipped by 1 base and J by 4 bases; unmatched bases: 6. The CDR3 bases are TGTGCCAGCAGTTTATTGGCGGGAGTCAGAGAGACCCAGTACTTC. Protein sequence: CASSLLAGVRETQYF.

The J gene is TRBJ1-2, the V gene TRBV15; 9 nucleotides line up with TRBD1. The length of the CDR3 is 15 residues. CDR1 is LNHNV, CDR2 YYDKDF, per germline (reference sequence). Trimming took 1 base from V and 5 from J; bases not matched to a gene: 5. The CDR3 protein is CATSRGTGVGYGYTF. CDR3 in DNA: TGTGCCACCAGCAGAGGGACAGGGGTTGGATATGGCTACACCTTC.

Details on this clone: The junction departs from germline at one end; a sequencing error may be responsible. V and J are TRBV5-1 and TRBJ2-5, with 11 nucleotides matching TRBD2. The J call is uncertain, as TRBJ2-7 better fits the DNA end. This CDR3 region has 14 residues. Germline assignment: CDR1 SGHRS and CDR2 YFSETQ. Here the CDR3 reads CASSLGLADYEQYF. DNA for the CDR3: TGCGCCAGCAGTTTGGGACTAGCGGATTACGAGCAGTACTTC.

V and J are TRBV7-2 and TRBJ1-1; the match to TRBD1 covers 10 bases. Germline CDR1 and CDR2: SGHTA and FQGNSA. This CDR3 contains 14 residues. V was pared by 6 bases and J by 6 bases, with 7 bases of the junction left unmatched. The DNA for the CDR3 is TGTGCCAGCAGTCGGACAGGGGGGAAAGCTGAAGCTTTCTTT. Its translation is CASSRTGGKAEAFF.

The chain uses TRBV4-2 and TRBJ1-1, with TRBD1 as a possible D gene (6 bases). The CDR3 has 15 residues. V dropped 3 bases and J dropped 1 base, with 12 bases sitting between them. The germline CDR1 and CDR2 sequences are LGHNA and YNFKEQ. The DNA for the CDR3 is TGTGCCAGCAGCCATCAAGGGGGGGCGAACACTGAAGCTTTCTTT. Its protein product is CASSHQGGANTEAFF.

This clone was found once. The genes are TRBV6-1 and TRBJ1-1, with 12 bases lining up with TRBD1. CDR1 is MNHNS, CDR2 SASEGT, per germline. Trimming at V came to 4 bases and at J to 3 bases, leaving 6 bases not matched to a gene. This CDR3 has 16 residues. The DNA for the CDR3 is TGTGCCAGCAGTGCCGGGACAGGGGGCGCCTACACTGAAGCTTTCTTT. This translates into CASSAGTGGAYTEAFF.

The chain recombines TRBV5-1 with TRBJ2-3, with D possibly matching TRBD1 (5 bases). V was cut by 4 bases and J by 4 bases, with 16 bases left in between. CDR1 is SGHRS, CDR2 YFSETQ, per germline. The CDR3 extends over 15 amino acids. This chain's CDR3 is CASSPRTPFPDTQYF. The CDR3 DNA sequence: TGCGCCAGCAGCCCTCGGACACCTTTCCCAGATACGCAGTATTTT.

V usage is TRBV6-5 and J usage is TRBJ1-5; D is unclear. V was clipped by 6 bases and J by 4 bases, with 10 bases between them. The CDR3 is 13 amino acids. In germline, CDR1 is MNHEY, CDR2 SVGAGI. CDR3: CASSLSINQPQHF. CDR3 DNA: TGTGCCAGCAGCCTAAGCATAAATCAGCCCCAGCATTTT.

As concerns this clone: The same CDR3 is also encoded by other DNA sequences in this sample. The V gene is TRBV10-3, the J gene TRBJ1-1; 10 bases align to TRBD1. This CDR3 has 14 amino acids. Germline lookup yields CDR1 ENHRY and CDR2 SYGVKD. J gave up 5 bases and V 7 bases, and 7 bases lay outside the gene matches. CDR3 nucleotide sequence: TGTGCCATCACTAGTGGACAGGGGGGGACTGAAGCTTTCTTT. It encodes CAITSGQGGTEAFF.

In its sample, this clone was seen a few times. J is TRBJ1-4 and V is TRBV4-3; unclear D gene. V lost 0 bases to trimming and J lost 0 bases, with 5 bases between them. Germline V gives CDR1 LGHNA, CDR2 YSLEER. CDR3 length: 15 amino acids. The CDR3 coding sequence is TGCGCCAGCAGCCAAGATCTTGCAACTAATGAAAAACTGTTTTTT. Protein product: CASSQDLATNEKLFF.

The V and J genes are TRBV15 and TRBJ1-1; D may be TRBD1 (6 bases). The V gene lost 10 bases and the J gene lost 5 bases, with 17 bases spanning the gap. The CDR3 is 13 amino acids. Germline values: CDR1 LNHNV, CDR2 YYDKDF (reference sequence). CDR3 bases: TGTGCCATCTCCACCCAGGGGCAGACTGAAGCTTTCTTT. Its protein product is CAISTQGQTEAFF.

In this sample, this clone turned up a few times. The rearrangement uses TRBV13 and TRBJ2-7; TRBD2 matches at 8 bases. The V gene end was trimmed by 4 bases and the J gene end by 3 bases; junction bases not matched to a gene: 5. This CDR3 has 14 residues. CDR1 is PRHDT, CDR2 FYEKMQ, per germline (reference sequence). The CDR3, as DNA: TGTGCCAGCAGCTCGTCGGGGGGGTACTACGAGCAGTACTTC. Its protein product is CASSSSGGYYEQYF.